One and the same sample provided the 20 T cell receptor beta chains below, sequenced in a study of T cell responses to AZD1222 COVID-19 vaccine. The table came from immunoSEQ multiplex PCR; TCRdb's copy has only in-frame clones and leaves some out. The profile shows about 120,000 clones, 70% to 90% of them singletons. Sequenced here: peripheral blood, sampled on day 0 of AZD1222 vaccination. These receptors were taken from an adult in good health.

The rearrangement joins TRBV19 to TRBJ2-2; D call uncertain. The CDR3 runs to 16 residues. The V gene lost 2 bases and the J gene lost 3 bases, with 13 bases spanning the gap. CDR1 is LNHDA, CDR2 SQIVND, per germline (reference sequence). CDR3 loop: CASSITPILHTGELFF. The CDR3 DNA is TGTGCCAGTAGTATAACCCCCATACTTCACACCGGGGAGCTGTTTTTT.

This clone appeared a single time. This chain joins TRBV7-2 and TRBJ2-3; the match to TRBD2 covers 16 bases. The CDR3 contains 18 residues. The V and J ends lost 5 bases and 4 bases, in that order; junction bases with no gene match: 9. Looked up from germline, CDR1 is SGHTA and CDR2 is FQGNSA. CDR3 coding DNA: TGTGCCAGCAGCCTCGGGACTAGCGGGAGGGCCAAGTCAGATACGCAGTATTTT. Protein sequence: CASSLGTSGRAKSDTQYF.

V and J are TRBV5-1 and TRBJ1-1, with D tentatively TRBD1 (6 bases). V lost 5 bases and J 8 bases, leaving 25 bases between the germline ends. The CDR3 covers 16 residues. Germline V gives CDR1 SGHRS, CDR2 YFSETQ. CDR3 in amino acids: CASSIGTSPGGQEAFF. Written as DNA, the CDR3 is TGCGCCAGCAGTATAGGGACAAGTCCCGGGGGTCAGGAAGCTTTCTTT.

CDR3 sequence reads: CASSFEWAGGDDTQYF. As DNA, the CDR3 is TGTGCCAGCAGCTTTGAGTGGGCGGGAGGTGACGATACGCAGTATTTT. The chain uses TRBV12-1 and TRBJ2-3; the DNA was not used to check the table's D call, TRBD2. TRBV12-1 is noted as a pseudogene. The CDR3 is made up of 16 amino acids.

The chain joins TRBV5-6 to TRBJ2-7, with D tentatively TRBD1 (5 bases). The CDR3 spans 15 residues. The germline gives CDR1 SGHDT, CDR2 YYEEEE. V was cut by 0 bases and J by 2 bases, with 12 bases left in between. CDR3 residues: CASSLATGHPYEQYF. Here the CDR3 DNA reads TGTGCCAGCAGCTTGGCCACAGGCCACCCCTACGAGCAGTACTTC.

The V gene is TRBV6-6, the J gene TRBJ1-5; tentative D call: TRBD1 (6 bases). The CDR3 runs 15 residues. V was pared by 6 bases and J by 0 bases, with 12 bases between. Germline V gives CDR1 MNHNY, CDR2 SVGAGI (reference sequence). CDR3 sequence: CASSRIRGSNQPQHF. DNA of the CDR3: TGTGCCAGCAGCCGGATCAGGGGTAGCAATCAGCCCCAGCATTTT.

The chain joins TRBV5-1 to TRBJ1-2; no clear D gene. The V gene's germline CDR1 is SGHRS and CDR2 YFSETQ. The CDR3 sequence is 14 residues long. The ends were cut back, 2 bases at V and 2 bases at J, with 10 bases in the middle. The CDR3 DNA is TGCGCCAGCAGCTTACTTGACGGGAACTATGGCTACACCTTC. Protein product: CASSLLDGNYGYTF. Filled out from reference TRBV5-1 and TRBJ1-2, the complete variable domain reads KAGVTQTPRYLIKTRGQQVTLSCSPISGHRSVSWYQQTPGQGLQFLFEYFSETQRNKGNFPGRFSGRQFSNSRSEMNVSTLELGDSALYLCASSLLDGNYGYTFGSGTRLTVV.

The chain is built from TRBV7-3 and TRBJ1-1; D unclear. Germline V gives CDR1 SGHTA, CDR2 FQGTGA. The CDR3 has 13 amino acids. V lost 1 base and J 2 bases, leaving 5 bases between the germline ends. The CDR3 DNA follows: TGTGCCAGCAGCTTAAACATCAACACTGAAGCTTTCTTT. Residues: CASSLNINTEAFF.

J is TRBJ2-2 and V is TRBV6-4; 8 nucleotides match TRBD1. Germline CDR1 and CDR2: MRHNA and SNTAGT. The CDR3 runs to 13 residues. Losses at the gene ends were 6 bases for V and 6 bases for J; bases not matched to a gene: 3. CDR3 sequence reads: CASRDRVSGELFF. DNA for the CDR3: TGTGCCAGCAGGGACAGGGTGTCCGGGGAGCTGTTTTTT.

This clone was seen more than once but under ten times. This chain connects TRBV7-2 to TRBJ1-1, with no clear D. Per the germline V gene, CDR1 is SGHTA and CDR2 is FQGNSA. V lost 4 bases, J lost 6 bases, and 15 bases lay in between. This CDR3 is built from 14 residues. The CDR3 DNA reads as TGTGCCAGCAGCTCCATTGCGGTGGGATCTGAAGCTTTCTTT. Amino acids: CASSSIAVGSEAFF.

V usage is TRBV6-2 or TRBV6-3 and J usage is TRBJ1-5; 8 nucleotides line up with TRBD1. Germline trimming cut 5 bases from V and 6 bases from J; bases unmatched to any gene: 3. CDR1 is MNHEY, CDR2 SVGEGT, per germline. This CDR3 is built from 13 residues. The CDR3 sequence is CASSQDRAQPQHF. The CDR3 DNA is TGTGCCAGCAGTCAGGACAGGGCTCAGCCCCAGCATTTT.

CDR3 amino acids: CATSDPQTYEQYF. The DNA for the CDR3 is TGTGCCACCAGTGATCCTCAGACCTACGAGCAGTACTTC. The chain carries TRBV24-1 and TRBJ2-7, with D uncertain. Germline values: CDR1 KGHDR, CDR2 SFDVKD. V gave up 3 bases and J gave up 2 bases, with 7 bases separating them. CDR3 length: 13 residues.

This clone was detected only once. This sequence joins TRBV5-1 and TRBJ2-7, with 8 positions matching TRBD1. The J segment lost 5 bases and the V segment lost 6 bases, leaving 22 bases of the junction unmatched. This CDR3 is 18 amino acids long. Germline V gene lookup returns CDR1 SGHRS and CDR2 YFSETQ. In DNA form, the CDR3 reads TGCGCCAGCACCCGGGACCCAGGGGGCGGGTCTATGTCAAACGAGCAGTACTTC. Amino acid sequence: CASTRDPGGGSMSNEQYF.

The gene calls are TRBV7-9 and TRBJ1-2, with a tentative D call TRBD1 (6 bases). Trimming cost V 1 base and J 5 bases, with 14 bases left between them. Germline V lookup: CDR1 SEHNR, CDR2 FQNEAQ (reference sequence). The CDR3 sequence is 15 residues long. The CDR3 protein is CASSLVQGGGYGYTF. In DNA, the CDR3 is TGTGCCAGCAGCTTAGTACAGGGTGGAGGATATGGCTACACCTTC.

A few counts support this clone. The J gene is TRBJ2-3, the V gene TRBV7-3, with D tentatively TRBD1 (6 bases). CDR1 is SGHTA, CDR2 FQGTGA, per germline. The CDR3 has 13 residues. Trimming stripped 5 bases from V and 5 bases from J, with 11 bases between. The CDR3 protein is CASSPYREDTQYF. CDR3 in DNA: TGTGCCAGCAGCCCCTACAGGGAAGATACGCAGTATTTT.

The chain couples TRBV5-1 to TRBJ1-1; D is undetermined. Deletions cut 5 bases from V and 1 base from J, with 12 bases between. The germline V gene has CDR1 SGHRS and CDR2 YFSETQ. The CDR3 has 14 residues. The CDR3 reads CASRLAGPNTEAFF. Here the CDR3 DNA reads TGCGCCAGCAGGTTAGCAGGCCCGAACACTGAAGCTTTCTTT.

The chain has TRBV3-1 (or the pseudogene TRBV3-2) and TRBJ2-5, with TRBD2 matching 9 bases. Germline loops: CDR1 LGHDT, CDR2 YNNKEL (reference sequence). The CDR3 runs 14 residues. V lost 4 bases, J lost 5 bases, and 5 bases stayed unmatched. The CDR3 nucleotides read TGTGCCAGCAGCCGGCTAGCGGGACGGGAGACCCAGTACTTC. Translating it yields CASSRLAGRETQYF.

The V call is TRBV4-1, the J call TRBJ1-5, with D maybe TRBD1 (6 bases). V lost 6 bases and J 2 bases, leaving 14 bases between the germline ends. Germline CDR1 reads MGHRA; CDR2 reads YSYEKL. This CDR3 is 15 amino acids long. CDR3 nucleotide sequence: TGCGCCAGCAGGGGTACAACAGGGCGCAATCAGCCCCAGCATTTT. Its translation: CASRGTTGRNQPQHF.

The chain couples TRBV5-1 to TRBJ2-3; D uncertain. Germline CDR1 SGHRS, CDR2 YFSETQ. CDR3 size: 14 residues. V was pared by 0 bases and J by 4 bases, with 9 bases between. The CDR3: CASSLEVASDTQYF. The CDR3 nucleotides are TGCGCCAGCAGCTTGGAGGTAGCCTCAGATACGCAGTATTTT.

The gene calls are TRBV25-1 and TRBJ1-1; a possible D gene is TRBD1 (5 bases). Trimming shortened V by 3 bases and J by 4 bases, and 12 bases separated the two germline ends. The CDR3 is 14 amino acids. Germline CDR1 and CDR2: MGHDK and SYGVNS. CDR3 amino acids: CASSEPGRITEAFF. In nucleotides, the CDR3 is TGTGCCAGCAGTGAGCCGGGGCGAATCACTGAAGCTTTCTTT.